This is a list of T cell receptor beta chains from one sample in a study of blood T cell repertoires in COVID-19. Measured with immunoSEQ multiplex PCR; TCRdb has only the in-frame clones, and not every one. The sample lists about 60,000 clones, roughly 80% occurring once. Sequenced input: peripheral blood. The origin of the receptors is a man between 60 and 75 years old with COVID-19, enrolled during active disease. Each CDR3 is given with its conserved first and last residue. The order of the fields is clone size, V gene, D gene, J gene, CDR3 DNA, CDR3 protein. The D gene is left open where the match is weak. Where a row states a size, it is once, few, many or the class of an expanded clone; other rows omit it.

size: .; V: TRBV7-6; D: .; J: TRBJ1-1; DNA: TGTGCCAGCAGCCTCACAGACGGAGGAGACACTGAAGCTTTCTTT; CDR3: CASSLTDGGDTEAFF
size: .; V: TRBV7-3; D: .; J: TRBJ1-3; DNA: TGTGCCAGCAGCTTACGGGGGGCGGAAAACACCATATATTTT; CDR3: CASSLRGAENTIYF
size: .; V: TRBV7-2; D: .; J: TRBJ1-2; DNA: TGTGCCAGCAGCTTAGGGACATCGAACTATGGCTACACCTTC; CDR3: CASSLGTSNYGYTF
size: .; V: TRBV18; D: TRBD1; J: TRBJ2-7; DNA: TGTGCCAGCTCACCTGGGACAGGGACCTACGAGCAGTACTTC; CDR3: CASSPGTGTYEQYF
size: few; V: TRBV28; D: .; J: TRBJ2-1; DNA: TGTGCCAGCAGTTTGTCCGGGGAAGAATCCTACAATGAGCAGTTCTTC; CDR3: CASSLSGEESYNEQFF
size: .; V: TRBV6-5; D: .; J: TRBJ1-5; DNA: TGTGCCAGCAGAAACCTCGGGGGAGGTCAGCCCCAGCATTTT; CDR3: CASRNLGGGQPQHF
size: few; V: TRBV6-1; D: .; J: TRBJ1-5; DNA: TGTGCCAGCAACGAACCGGGTTGGAGCAATCAGCCCCAGCATTTT; CDR3: CASNEPGWSNQPQHF
size: .; V: TRBV28; D: TRBD1; J: TRBJ1-5; DNA: TGTGCCAGCAGGGGGACAGATAGCAATCAGCCCCAGCATTTT; CDR3: CASRGTDSNQPQHF
size: few; V: TRBV6-5; D: .; J: TRBJ1-5; DNA: TGTGCCAGCAAACGACAGCTGAATAGCAATCAGCCCCAGCATTTT; CDR3: CASKRQLNSNQPQHF
size: .; V: TRBV28; D: .; J: TRBJ1-2; DNA: TGTGCCAGCAGTTTATGGAACAGGGCGAATCAGGGCTACACCTTC; CDR3: CASSLWNRANQGYTF
size: .; V: TRBV6-6; D: TRBD2; J: TRBJ2-1; DNA: TGTGCCAGCGCTCAGACGACTAGCGGATACTACAATGAGCAGTTCTTC; CDR3: CASAQTTSGYYNEQFF
size: .; V: TRBV9; D: TRBD2; J: TRBJ2-1; DNA: TGTGCCAGCAGCGTAGGGGGTGTGGGACTAGCGGGATGGGACAATGAGCAGTTCTTC; CDR3: CASSVGGVGLAGWDNEQFF
size: .; V: TRBV10-3; D: TRBD2; J: TRBJ2-3; DNA: TGTGCCATCAGTGGGGCGGGGGGGCAAAGCACAGATACGCAGTATTTT; CDR3: CAISGAGGQSTDTQYF
size: .; V: TRBV7-6; D: .; J: TRBJ2-1; DNA: TGTGCCAGCAGCTTAGCGATCGAGGGAAGCTCTGAGCAGTTCTTC; CDR3: CASSLAIEGSSEQFF
size: .; V: TRBV7-2; D: .; J: TRBJ1-6; DNA: TGTGCCAGCAGCTTATACGGGGGGCGAAATTCACCCCTCCACTTT; CDR3: CASSLYGGRNSPLHF
size: .; V: TRBV2; D: .; J: TRBJ2-7; DNA: TGTGCCAGCAGTGTCGGCTACGAGCAGTACTTC; CDR3: CASSVGYEQYF
size: once; V: TRBV28; D: .; J: TRBJ1-5; DNA: TGTGCCAGCACCTATAATAGCAATCAGCCCCAGCATTTT; CDR3: CASTYNSNQPQHF
size: .; V: TRBV5-6; D: .; J: TRBJ2-3; DNA: TGTGCCAGCAGCATCCAACAGGGAGGGGGCACAGATACGCAGTATTTT; CDR3: CASSIQQGGGTDTQYF
size: .; V: TRBV28; D: TRBD1; J: TRBJ1-2; DNA: TGTGCCAGCAGTTTATATATGGACAGGGGGCGCGGCTACACCTTC; CDR3: CASSLYMDRGRGYTF
size: .; V: TRBV19; D: TRBD2; J: TRBJ2-3; DNA: TGTGCCACCCGTACTAGCGGGGGTACAGATACGCAGTATTTT; CDR3: CATRTSGGTDTQYF
size: .; V: TRBV6-5; D: .; J: TRBJ2-5; DNA: TGTGCCAGCAGTTACTCGGGGGGACAGCCCCAGGAGACCCAGTACTTC; CDR3: CASSYSGGQPQETQYF
size: .; V: TRBV2; D: TRBD2; J: TRBJ2-3; DNA: TGTGCCAGAACTAGCGGGGTTACAGATACGCAGTATTTT; CDR3: CARTSGVTDTQYF
size: .; V: TRBV5-1; D: .; J: TRBJ1-2; DNA: TGCGCCAGCAGGTTCGGAGCGGGAGAGGGTGGCTACACCTTC; CDR3: CASRFGAGEGGYTF